Listed below are T cell receptor beta chains from one sample, sequenced in a study of blood T cell repertoires in COVID-19. Clones were read by immunoSEQ multiplex PCR, and TCRdb kept only the in-frame ones, dropping some. The table has approximately 210,000 clones, 88% seen once; the top ten hold around 1.4%. The sequencing sample was made of peripheral blood. The receptors derive from a man aged 18 to 35 with active or convalescent COVID-19. CDR3s include the opening cysteine and the closing phenylalanine or tryptophan. Fields, in order: J gene, D gene, clone size, V gene, CDR3 protein, CDR3 DNA. The D gene is left open where the match is weak. The listing skips clone size in some rows; elsewhere it reads once, few, many or a size class.

>TRBJ2-2|TRBD1|-|TRBV27
CASRERGQGRTGELFF
TGTGCCAGCAGAGAACGAGGACAGGGACGCACCGGGGAGCTGTTTTTT
>TRBJ2-7|TRBD2|-|TRBV5-4
CASSLRLAGVDEQYF
TGTGCCAGCAGCTTGCGGCTAGCGGGAGTCGACGAGCAGTACTTC
>TRBJ1-1|-|-|TRBV10-2
CASSESDERHTEAFF
TGCGCCAGCAGTGAGTCCGATGAGCGGCACACTGAAGCTTTCTTT
>TRBJ2-1|-|-|TRBV9
CASSVATGVYNEQFF
TGTGCCAGCAGCGTTGCGACAGGCGTTTACAATGAGCAGTTCTTC
>TRBJ2-1|TRBD2|once|TRBV28
CASSAPGLGTYNEQFF
TGTGCCAGCAGTGCACCGGGACTAGGTACCTACAATGAGCAGTTCTTC
>TRBJ2-7|TRBD2|-|TRBV27
CASSFGGGYEQYF
TGTGCCAGCAGTTTTGGGGGGGGTTACGAGCAGTACTTC
>TRBJ1-2|TRBD1|once|TRBV6-6
CASITPGTGSNGYTF
TGTGCCTCTATAACCCCTGGGACAGGGTCGAATGGCTACACCTTC
>TRBJ1-1|TRBD1|few|TRBV2
CASRTGGGTEAFF
TGTGCCAGCAGAACAGGGGGCGGAACTGAAGCTTTCTTT
>TRBJ2-1|-|-|TRBV19
CASSMLTPSYNEQFF
TGTGCCAGTAGTATGCTGACTCCATCCTACAATGAGCAGTTCTTC
>TRBJ2-2|-|once|TRBV19
CASSTAATTNTGELFF
TGTGCCAGTAGTACGGCCGCGACAACGAACACCGGGGAGCTGTTTTTT
>TRBJ2-7|TRBD1|once|TRBV30
CAWRPFGTGVNEQYF
TGTGCCTGGAGACCCTTCGGAACAGGGGTGAACGAGCAGTACTTC
>TRBJ2-1|-|-|TRBV25-1
CASSEGLGEFF
TGTGCCAGCAGTGAAGGATTAGGAGAGTTCTTC
>TRBJ1-2|-|-|TRBV2
CASSGAGYYGYTF
TGTGCCAGCAGTGGGGCGGGGTACTATGGCTACACCTTC
>TRBJ1-6|TRBD1|-|TRBV7-9
CASSPTGQTLHF
TGTGCCAGCAGCCCTACGGGACAGACTCTCCACTTT
>TRBJ2-1|TRBD2|-|TRBV9
CASSTLGLAGLGEQFF
TGTGCCAGCAGCACCCTTGGACTAGCGGGACTGGGTGAGCAGTTCTTC
>TRBJ2-1|TRBD2|once|TRBV7-3
CASRSLPAGVADEQFF
TGTGCCAGCAGATCCCTCCCAGCGGGAGTAGCGGATGAGCAGTTCTTC
>TRBJ1-1|TRBD1|-|TRBV6-5
CATYSDRPNTEAFF
TGTGCCACCTATTCGGACAGGCCTAACACTGAAGCTTTCTTT
>TRBJ1-4|-|once|TRBV5-1
CASSFNRAGYEKLFF
TGCGCCAGCAGCTTCAACAGGGCCGGTTATGAAAAACTGTTTTTT
>TRBJ1-6|-|-|TRBV28
CASSLYPSNSPLHF
TGTGCCAGCAGTTTATACCCGAGTAATTCACCCCTCCACTTT
>TRBJ1-1|-|-|TRBV5-1
CASSLEWGNTEAFF
TGCGCCAGCAGCTTGGAGTGGGGCAACACTGAAGCTTTCTTT
>TRBJ2-2|TRBD1|-|TRBV5-1
CASSLGQGAGGTYTGELFF
TGCGCCAGCAGCTTGGGGCAGGGGGCTGGCGGGACGTACACCGGGGAGCTGTTTTTT
>TRBJ1-2|TRBD1|-|TRBV29-1
CSVGYRGRGYGYTF
TGCAGCGTTGGATACAGGGGGCGCGGGTATGGCTACACCTTC
>TRBJ1-2|TRBD1|many|TRBV7-2
CASSPGTVQGYTF
TGTGCCAGCAGCCCAGGGACAGTCCAAGGCTACACCTTC
>TRBJ1-5|-|-|TRBV19
CASSYTIGSNQPQHF
TGTGCCAGTAGCTATACCATCGGTAGCAATCAGCCCCAGCATTTT
>TRBJ2-2|-|-|TRBV28
CASWRSGTLNTGELFF
TGTGCCAGCTGGCGGTCCGGGACACTGAACACCGGGGAGCTGTTTTTT
>TRBJ1-2|TRBD1|-|TRBV2
CASSPGGRYGYTF
TGTGCCAGCAGTCCAGGGGGCCGCTATGGCTACACCTTC
>TRBJ2-7|TRBD1|-|TRBV11-2
CASSLGTGFYEQYF
TGTGCCAGCAGCTTAGGGACAGGGTTTTACGAGCAGTACTTC
>TRBJ1-6|TRBD1|-|TRBV15
CATSRTGWGASPLHF
TGTGCCACCAGCAGGACAGGGTGGGGCGCTTCACCCCTCCACTTT
>TRBJ2-5|-|-|TRBV28
CASSLYAHAPGETQYF
TGTGCCAGCAGTTTATACGCCCACGCCCCGGGGGAGACCCAGTACTTC
>TRBJ1-2|-|-|TRBV28
CASRTVNYGYTF
TGTGCCAGTCGTACAGTAAACTATGGCTACACCTTC
>TRBJ1-3|-|-|TRBV30
CAWSVRGGNTIYF
TGTGCCTGGAGTGTACGCGGGGGAAACACCATATATTTT
>TRBJ1-5|TRBD1|-|TRBV4-3
CASSRDRGINQPQHF
TGCGCCAGCAGCCGGGACAGGGGAATCAATCAGCCCCAGCATTTT
>TRBJ2-2|-|-|TRBV12-5
CASGLGDGELFF
TGTGCTAGTGGTTTGGGAGACGGGGAGCTGTTTTTT
>TRBJ2-7|TRBD2|-|TRBV27
CASSRTSGRVPYEQYF
TGTGCCAGCAGTCGCACTAGCGGGAGGGTTCCCTACGAGCAGTACTTC
>TRBJ2-3|TRBD2|-|TRBV28
CASSDGGRGSDTQYF
TGTGCCAGCAGCGACGGTGGGAGGGGTTCAGATACGCAGTATTTT
>TRBJ2-7|TRBD2|-|TRBV7-9
CASGLGLAVSYEQYF
TGTGCCAGCGGGTTAGGTCTAGCGGTATCCTACGAGCAGTACTTC
>TRBJ1-1|TRBD1|once|TRBV7-9
CASSLITGALAEAFF
TGTGCCAGCAGCTTAATTACAGGGGCCCTTGCTGAAGCTTTCTTT
>TRBJ2-1|TRBD2|-|TRBV18
CAGTGGRFDEQFF
TGTGCCGGGACCGGCGGGAGGTTTGATGAGCAGTTCTTC
>TRBJ2-3|-|-|TRBV30
CASGGRRTDTQYF
TGTGCTTCCGGGGGGCGACGCACAGATACGCAGTATTTT
>TRBJ2-7|TRBD1|-|TRBV19
CASSIPPGQGPYEQYF
TGTGCCAGTAGTATCCCGCCGGGACAGGGACCCTACGAGCAGTACTTC
>TRBJ2-7|TRBD2|-|TRBV20-1
CSASSEVSGVENEQYF
TGCAGTGCTAGTAGTGAGGTCAGCGGGGTTGAAAACGAGCAGTACTTC
>TRBJ1-1|-|many|TRBV28
CASSFLGIDTEAFF
TGTGCCAGCAGTTTCCTCGGGATAGACACTGAAGCTTTCTTT
>TRBJ2-7|-|-|TRBV11-2
CASSLWSDSYEQYF
TGTGCCAGCAGCTTATGGAGCGACTCCTACGAGCAGTACTTC